The 17 T cell receptor beta chains below all came from one sample that was sequenced in a study of T cell repertoires in cytomegalovirus infection. TCRdb re-analysed the reads in MiXCR, keeping a single row per CDR3 protein. The sample holds approximately 260,000 distinct CDR3 sequences, over 15% seen once. Sequenced input: CD8+ T cells from PBMCs. These receptor sequences come from a human donor in good health (CMV status not recorded). Some clones in this sample may be carry-over from other donors' samples.

V gene TRBV5-4 combines with J gene TRBJ2-1, with TRBD2 matching 14 bases. The V gene end was trimmed by 2 bases and the J gene end by 7 bases; junction bases not matched to a gene: 5. The germline CDR1 and CDR2 sequences are SGHNT and YYREEE (reference sequence). This CDR3 contains 16 residues. CDR3 in amino acids: CASSFGLAGGMNEQFF. The CDR3 bases are TGTGCCAGCAGCTTCGGACTAGCGGGGGGCATGAATGAGCAGTTCTTC. Full variable domain (outside the CDR3, taken from reference TRBV5-4 and TRBJ2-1): ETGVTQSPTHLIKTRGQQVTLRCSSQSGHNTVSWYQQALGQGPQFIFQYYREEENGRGNFPPRFSGLQFPNYSSELNVNALELDDSALYLCASSFGLAGGMNEQFFGPGTRLTVL.

This clonotype was seen many times. The CDR3 bases are TGTGCCAGCAGCTTATTCGTGGGGTTTGAACGGGGCGCTGAAGCTTTCTTT. Protein: CASSLFVGFERGAEAFF. The chain uses TRBV7-4 and TRBJ1-1, with D maybe TRBD1 (5 bases). The V end was cut by 2 bases, the J end by 6 bases, with 22 bases between. This CDR3 contains 17 residues. Germline assignment: CDR1 SGHVT and CDR2 SQSDAQ.

This clonotype was observed a few times. The V call is TRBV19, the J call TRBJ2-7; 7 nucleotides agree with TRBD1. The CDR3 spans 14 residues. The junction had 10 bases not matched to a gene; V was cut back by 5 bases and J by 6 bases. The germline V gene has CDR1 LNHDA and CDR2 SQIVND (reference sequence). DNA of the CDR3: TGTGCCAGTAGTTGGACCGGGACAGCAAGCGAGCAGTACTTC. As protein: CASSWTGTASEQYF. The variable domain in full, completed from reference TRBV19 and TRBJ2-7, reads DGGITQSPKYLFRKEGQNVTLSCEQNLNHDAMYWYRQDPGQGLRLIYYSQIVNDFQKGDIAEGYSVSREKKESFPLTVTSAQKNPTAFYLCASSWTGTASEQYFGPGTRLTVT.

Note on this clonotype: The junction does not match germline at one end; this may be a read error. The genes are TRBV28 and TRBJ1-2; 7 bases agree with TRBD1. There are 16 residues in the CDR3. The V gene's germline CDR1 is MDHEN and CDR2 SYDVKM. The CDR3 region has the DNA TGCGCCAGCAGTTCCTATCTGGGACAGTGGGCGATTGGCTACACCTTC. It specifies CASSSYLGQWAIGYTF.

The rearrangement joins TRBV19 to TRBJ2-7; TRBD1 aligns across 12 bases. The V gene's germline CDR1 is LNHDA and CDR2 SQIVND (reference sequence). Trimming took 8 bases from V and 5 from J; bases not matched to a gene: 7. The CDR3 extends over 14 amino acids. The CDR3 sequence: CASDPGQGAHEQYF. CDR3 sequence (DNA): TGTGCCAGTGACCCGGGACAGGGGGCCCACGAGCAGTACTTC.

This clonotype was recorded many times. This chain links TRBV7-9 with TRBJ1-1, with no clear D. This CDR3 has 12 residues. Germline CDR1 is SEHNR and CDR2 is FQNEAQ (reference sequence). Between the trimmed V and J ends, which lost 1 base and 9 bases, there was a span of 9 bases. The CDR3 reads CASSLDNHKAFF. DNA of the CDR3: TGTGCCAGCAGCTTAGACAACCACAAAGCTTTCTTT.

There are a few counts of this clonotype. The chain employs TRBV13 and TRBJ2-3, with 8 positions matching TRBD2. This CDR3 region has 15 residues. Germline V gene lookup returns CDR1 PRHDT and CDR2 FYEKMQ (reference sequence). With V trimmed by 4 bases and J by 4 bases, 7 bases remained unmatched. In DNA form, the CDR3 reads TGTGCCAGCAGCTCCTCGGGGGGGCCCCCAGATACGCAGTATTTT. It yields the protein CASSSSGGPPDTQYF.

The chain employs TRBV9 and TRBJ1-1; tentatively, D is TRBD1 (5 bases). This CDR3 contains 16 residues. In germline, CDR1 is SGDLS, CDR2 YYNGEE. V was clipped by 4 bases and J by 0 bases, with 16 bases between them. CDR3 sequence reads: CASSPPPGGLNTEAFF. CDR3 coding DNA: TGTGCCAGCAGCCCACCCCCGGGGGGTTTGAACACTGAAGCTTTCTTT.

At least ten counts were recorded for this clonotype. The J gene is TRBJ2-1, the V gene TRBV7-6, with D uncertain. V was clipped by 1 base and J by 9 bases, with 19 bases between them. Germline lookup yields CDR1 SGHVS and CDR2 FNYEAQ. CDR3 length: 16 amino acids. This CDR3 reads CASSLDRRPAPTEQFF. The CDR3 DNA is TGTGCCAGCAGCTTAGATCGACGCCCAGCCCCTACTGAGCAGTTCTTC.

Concerning this clonotype: Given a much more abundant clone one base away, this may be a read error. The gene calls are TRBV2 and TRBJ1-1; D is undetermined. The CDR3 runs to 14 residues. From germline, CDR1 is SNHLY and CDR2 FYNNEI. V gave up 4 bases and J gave up 4 bases, with 13 bases separating them. The CDR3 nucleotides are TGTGCCAGCAGTGTTGACTTCGATATCACTGAAGCTTTCTTT. Its protein is CASSVDFDITEAFF.

V gene TRBV7-3 combines with J gene TRBJ2-7, with D possibly TRBD2 on 5 matching bases. Germline loops: CDR1 SGHTA, CDR2 FQGTGA. The CDR3 covers 13 residues. The germline V and J ends were trimmed by 1 base and 5 bases, with 9 bases remaining between them. CDR3 sequence: CASSLMKGDEQYF. CDR3 DNA: TGTGCCAGCAGCTTAATGAAGGGAGACGAGCAGTACTTC. Full variable domain (missing parts from reference TRBV7-3 and TRBJ2-7): GAGVSQTPSNKVTEKGKYVELRCDPISGHTALYWYRQSLGQGPEFLIYFQGTGAADDSGLPNDRFFAVRPEGSVSTLKIQRTERGDSAVYLCASSLMKGDEQYFGPGTRLTVT.

CDR3: CASSFGPDGLDEQYF. The CDR3 region has the DNA TGTGCCAGCAGCTTTGGTCCGGACGGACTTGACGAGCAGTACTTC. This rearrangement joins TRBV7-9 to TRBJ2-7; D possibly corresponds to TRBD2 (5 bases). Germline V CDR1 and CDR2: SEHNR, FQNEAQ (reference sequence). V was pared by 3 bases and J by 5 bases, with 17 bases between. The CDR3 spans 15 residues.

This clonotype came up a few times. The V and J genes are TRBV5-1 and TRBJ1-2; 8 nucleotides agree with TRBD1. Germline CDR1 and CDR2: SGHRS and YFSETQ. The CDR3 runs to 17 residues. The V segment lost 4 bases and the J segment 0 bases; nucleotides outside the gene matches: 11. As DNA, the CDR3 is TGCGCCAGCAGCCGAAGACAGGGGAATTTGGCTAACTATGGCTACACCTTC. It translates to CASSRRQGNLANYGYTF.

There are a few counts of this clonotype. This sequence joins TRBV14 and TRBJ2-5; D is uncertain. This CDR3 has 12 residues. CDR1 and CDR2 from the germline V gene are SGHDN and FVKESK. The V and J ends lost 2 bases and 1 base respectively, with 2 bases between them. In DNA, the CDR3 is TGTGCCAGCAGCCAACCCCAAGAGACCCAGTACTTC. This translates into CASSQPQETQYF.

This clonotype was seen a handful of times. The chain is built from TRBV2 and TRBJ2-7; D is uncertain. The germline V gene encodes CDR1 SNHLY and CDR2 FYNNEI. V lost 1 base to trimming and J lost 9 bases, with 16 bases between them. This CDR3 contains 14 residues. DNA of the CDR3: TGTGCCAGCAGTGAAGGCTGGGGAACCCGTGGGCAGTACTTC. Protein product: CASSEGWGTRGQYF.

This clonotype turned up a few times. The chain has TRBV5-1 and TRBJ2-5, with TRBD2 identical over 9 bases. J was trimmed by 2 bases and V by 3 bases; bases with no gene match: 8. This CDR3 has 16 amino acids. CDR1 is SGHRS and CDR2 is YFSETQ in the germline V gene. The CDR3 coding sequence is TGCGCCAGCAGCTCCAATCTAGCGGGGATTCAAGAGACCCAGTACTTC. It is translated as CASSSNLAGIQETQYF.

This clonotype appeared a few times. The chain recombines TRBV10-3 with TRBJ2-7; D is perhaps TRBD2 (6 bases). The CDR3 runs to 14 residues. Germline lookup yields CDR1 ENHRY and CDR2 SYGVKD. Trimming pared 6 bases from V and 5 bases from J, leaving 17 bases between. CDR3 DNA sequence: TGTGCCATCAGAGAGGACTCATGGGAGGACGAGCAGTACTTC. Protein: CAIREDSWEDEQYF.